This T cell receptor (beta chain) was recorded in a study of cytomegalovirus exposure and HLA in healthy donors. Primers: 60 Vbeta forward and 13 Jbeta reverse. Profiling relied on immunoSEQ multiplex PCR, and the TCRdb table lists in-frame clones only, not all of them. The table records about 92,000 clones, roughly 80% of them present only once. A word on this clone: Antigen specificity is unknown.

Regarding the study as a whole: In a later analysis, a missense DCLRE1C variant was linked to TCR beta V- and J-gene trimming. For presence/absence analyses, sequencing depth was assumed to be roughly uniform across donors. Reportedly, HLA-A and HLA-B alleles of most subjects were accurately predicted from TCR beta.

This TCR came from a girl aged 2 to 10 in good health and CMV-seropositive. Sample: PBMCs.

The CDR3 region is CSVGSGTNTGELFF. CDR3 bases: TGCAGCGTTGGCTCAGGCACTAACACCGGGGAGCTGTTTTTT. The chain recombines TRBV29-1 with TRBJ2-2; D unclear. Trimming cost V 4 bases and J 2 bases, with 11 bases left between them. This CDR3 has 14 residues. Germline lookup yields CDR1 SQVTM and CDR2 ANQGSEA.